Listed below are T cell receptor beta chains from one sample, sequenced in a study of T cell repertoires in cytomegalovirus infection. Each CDR3 protein gets one entry after TCRdb re-called the reads with MiXCR. The table has approximately 550,000 distinct CDR3 sequences, 15% to 20% seen once. Input material: CD8+ T cells from PBMCs. The source is a human donor in good health (CMV status not recorded). Some clones in this sample may be carry-over from other donors' samples. Each CDR3 is given with its conserved first and last residue. The D gene is left open where the match is weak. Clone size is shown for a subset of rows, as once, few, many or a class of expanded clone.

TRBJ1-5	few	.	TRBV15	TGTGCCACCAGCGTTTACGGTTATAGCAATCAGCCCCAGCATTTT	CATSVYGYSNQPQHF
TRBJ1-1	many	.	TRBV2	TGTGCCAGCAGTGAGGCAATGAACACTGAAGCTTTCTTT	CASSEAMNTEAFF
TRBJ2-7	few	.	TRBV11-2	TGTGCCAGCAGCCCCACAGGGATGGGAGAGCAGTACTTC	CASSPTGMGEQYF
TRBJ2-7	many	.	TRBV27	TGTGCCAGCAGTTTACGGGGCCTCTCCTACGAGCAGTACTTC	CASSLRGLSYEQYF
TRBJ2-1	many	TRBD2	TRBV5-6	TGTGCCAGCAGCTTGGCAGGGCGGGAGGGTCATGAGCAGTTCTTC	CASSLAGREGHEQFF
TRBJ2-1	.	TRBD1	TRBV27	TGTGCCAGCATCCCGGACAGGGGGCTTTGGGTTGAGCAGTTCTTC	CASIPDRGLWVEQFF
TRBJ2-1	many	.	TRBV11-2	TGTGCCAGCAGCCAGCAACTAGGCACCCAGAGCTCCTACAATGAGCAGTTCTTC	CASSQQLGTQSSYNEQFF
TRBJ2-1	many	TRBD2	TRBV27	TGTGCCAGCAGTTTTTCGGAGCGGGATCCCTACAATGAGCAGTTCTTC	CASSFSERDPYNEQFF
TRBJ2-1	few	.	TRBV9	TGTGCCAGCAGCGCGTTAGGGACGGGAAGCACCTACAATGAGCAGTTCTTC	CASSALGTGSTYNEQFF
TRBJ1-2	.	TRBD1	TRBV24-1	TGTGCCCCCAGTGATTTGACAGGGGGCTCTACCGTATCCTATGGCTACACCTTC	CAPSDLTGGSTVSYGYTF
TRBJ1-5	many	TRBD1	TRBV6-6	TGTGCCAGCAGTTACTCGGAGGGGGCTGGCAATCAGCCCCAGCATTTT	CASSYSEGAGNQPQHF
TRBJ1-3	many	TRBD1	TRBV7-6	TGTGCCAGCAGCTCCGGGACAGCTGGAAACACCATATATTTT	CASSSGTAGNTIYF
TRBJ2-5	.	.	TRBV6-1	TGTGCCAGCAGCCGAACCCAAGAGACCCAGTACTTC	CASSRTQETQYF
TRBJ2-7	.	.	TRBV5-5	TGTGCCAGCAGCTTGACAGCCCTCTCCTACGAGCAGTACTTC	CASSLTALSYEQYF
TRBJ2-1	.	.	TRBV6-4	TGTGCCAGCAGTGGTCGGGGGGATACAGGGACAGGTAACAATGAGCAGTTCTTC	CASSGRGDTGTGNNEQFF
TRBJ2-7	.	TRBD2	TRBV28	TGTGCCAGCAGTTTATTATCCCTAGCGGGGAACTCCTACGAGCAGTACTTC	CASSLLSLAGNSYEQYF
TRBJ2-1	.	TRBD1	TRBV6-5	TGTGCCAGCAGTTACCCTTCAGTCCCGGGACAGGGATTAAGCTCCTACAATGAGCCGTTCTTC	CASSYPSVPGQGLSSYNEPFF
TRBJ2-1	.	TRBD2	TRBV28	TGTGCCAGCCTAGTGGCTAGCGGGAGTATTACCTACAATGAGCAGTTCTTC	CASLVASGSITYNEQFF
TRBJ1-3	.	.	TRBV28	TGTGCCAGCAGTCCCCCGTGGGGGGGCAAAAACACCATATATTTT	CASSPPWGGKNTIYF
TRBJ2-7	.	TRBD1	TRBV20-1	TGCAGTGCTAGAGATTGGGACAGGGGGTACGAGCAGTACTTC	CSARDWDRGYEQYF
TRBJ1-1	many	.	TRBV7-9	TGTGCCAGCAGCTCTCCTCAGGCGAACACTGAAGCTTTCTTT	CASSSPQANTEAFF
TRBJ1-2	many	.	TRBV6-8	TGTGCCAGCAACTTCGTGTTTGGACTGGGGTATGGCTACACCTTC	CASNFVFGLGYGYTF
TRBJ1-3	.	.	TRBV9	TGTGCCAGCAGCGTAGAGTTCCGGGGTCGAGACACCATATATTTT	CASSVEFRGRDTIYF
TRBJ2-5	few	TRBD2	TRBV4-1	TGCGCCAGCAGCCCTGCCCCCTACGCGGGGGGGCAGGGTGAGGAGACCCAGTACTTC	CASSPAPYAGGQGEETQYF
TRBJ2-5	.	TRBD2	TRBV20-1	TGCAGTGCGGATACTAGCGGGGAAGAGACCCAGTACTTC	CSADTSGEETQYF
TRBJ2-5	few	TRBD2	TRBV20-1	TGCAGTGCAAAGCGGGAGGGCACGGAGACCCAGTACTTC	CSAKREGTETQYF
TRBJ2-1	.	TRBD2	TRBV6-5	TGTGCCAGCAAATCAAGCGGGAGGATTCATGAGCCGTTCTTC	CASKSSGRIHEPFF
TRBJ2-2	.	.	TRBV20-1	TGCAGTGCTAGCACCGGGACTACCGGGGAGCTGTTTTTT	CSASTGTTGELFF
TRBJ2-7	many	TRBD2	TRBV7-9	TGTGCCAGCAGCTTACCAGTAGCGGGAGACTCCTACGAGCAGTACTTC	CASSLPVAGDSYEQYF
TRBJ2-5	.	.	TRBV13	TGTGCCAGCAGCTCCCTTGACAGTCAAGAGACCCAGTACTTC	CASSSLDSQETQYF
TRBJ2-1	few	.	TRBV20-1	TGCAGTGCCAACCCCGGGACACTTCACAATGAGCAGTTCTTC	CSANPGTLHNEQFF
TRBJ2-7	few	.	TRBV2	TGTGCCAGCAAAGACAGAGTCTCCTACGAGCAGTACTTC	CASKDRVSYEQYF
TRBJ2-7	many	.	TRBV29-1	TGCAGCGTTGAATCGGACAGAGCGAACTACGAGCAGTACTTC	CSVESDRANYEQYF
TRBJ2-7	many	.	TRBV10-3	TGTGCCATCAGTGAGGCAACCGAGCAGTACTTC	CAISEATEQYF
TRBJ1-1	.	TRBD1	TRBV20-1	TGCAGTGCTAGAGATTTGTTGGGACAGGGTTTCACTGAAGCTTTCTTT	CSARDLLGQGFTEAFF
TRBJ2-6	many	TRBD2	TRBV7-9	TGTGCCAGCAGCTTAGAGGGGTGGAGTCAGCGGGAGAGGGCCAACGTCCTGACTTTC	CASSLEGWSQRERANVLTF
TRBJ1-2	few	TRBD1	TRBV18	TGTGCCAGCTCACCGGGACAGGGGGCTGACTATGCCTACACCTTC	CASSPGQGADYAYTF
TRBJ2-5	many	.	TRBV5-1	TGCGCCAGCAGCTTGGATGCAGGGTGGCAAGAGACCCAGTACTTC	CASSLDAGWQETQYF
TRBJ2-2	many	.	TRBV27	TGTGCCAGCAGTTTAGAGGGCCTAGCGAACACCGGGGAGCTGTTTTTT	CASSLEGLANTGELFF
TRBJ2-5	.	TRBD2	TRBV20-1	TGCAGTGCTAGTCAGCGGGAGGACGAGACCCAGTACTTC	CSASQREDETQYF
TRBJ2-7	many	.	TRBV11-2	TGTGCCAGCAGCTTAGTCTCGGGCAGGGGTAGGTCCGAGCAGTACTTC	CASSLVSGRGRSEQYF
TRBJ1-1	many	TRBD1	TRBV7-9	TGTGCCAGCAGATCCAACTCACAGGGGGAGAACACTGAAGCTTTCTTT	CASRSNSQGENTEAFF
TRBJ2-1	few	.	TRBV19	TGTGCCACCGCACCTACGGGGGGCCGTTCCTACAATGAGCAGTTCTTC	CATAPTGGRSYNEQFF
TRBJ2-7	.	.	TRBV15	TGTGCCACCAGCAGAGTTGAGGGGGTTGGTGAGCAGTACTTC	CATSRVEGVGEQYF
TRBJ2-1	many	.	TRBV12-3/TRBV12-4	TGTGCCACCACTGGGAGCGGGTGGAATGAGCAGTTCTTC	CATTGSGWNEQFF
TRBJ1-5	.	.	TRBV12-3/TRBV12-4	TGTGCCAGCAGTTTTCCAGGGGCCAATCAGCCCCAGCATTTT	CASSFPGANQPQHF
TRBJ2-3	.	.	TRBV24-1	.	CATSDFGPGVSTDTQYF
TRBJ2-3	many	TRBD1	TRBV12-5	TGTGCTAGTGGTCGACAGGGGGCAGATACGCAGTATTTT	CASGRQGADTQYF
TRBJ1-4	many	TRBD1	TRBV7-8	TGTGCCAGCAGCCCCGGACAGGGATTAAATGAAAAACTGTTTTTT	CASSPGQGLNEKLFF
TRBJ2-1	many	.	TRBV7-9	TGTGCCAGCAGCCCTGCTTTTAGGAGTGAGAATGAGCAGTTCTTC	CASSPAFRSENEQFF
TRBJ2-7	.	TRBD1	TRBV14	TGTGCCAGCAGCCAAGGGGACAGCAAATACTACGAGCAGTACTTC	CASSQGDSKYYEQYF
TRBJ2-5	.	TRBD2	TRBV12-3/TRBV12-4	TGTGCCAGCAGGGTAGCGGGAGGGCTAGAGACCCAGTACTTC	CASRVAGGLETQYF
TRBJ2-4	.	.	TRBV4-1	TGCGCCAGCAGCCAAGACTACATTCAGTACTTC	CASSQDYIQYF
TRBJ2-2	few	.	TRBV24-1	TGTGCCACCAGTGATAAGGGGTTGGGAGCGAACACCGGGGAGCTGTTTTTT	CATSDKGLGANTGELFF
TRBJ1-2	few	.	TRBV7-3	TGTGCCAGCAGCTTCTCTGGGGGACCAAGGGAAGGCTACACCTTC	CASSFSGGPREGYTF
TRBJ1-6	.	.	TRBV27	TGTGCCAGCAGTCCGGCCAGGGGTTCCCTCCACTTT	CASSPARGSLHF
TRBJ2-3	many	TRBD1	TRBV7-9	TGTGCCAGCAGCTTAGGCGGACAGGGGGCAGATACGCAGTATTTT	CASSLGGQGADTQYF